This TCR beta chain was identified during a study of response to subunit inactivated influenza vaccine. TCRdb ran MiXCR on the RT-PCR reads and lists one entry per CDR3 protein. The data hold 500,000 to 700,000 distinct CDR3 sequences, with approximately 22% observed a single time. The CDR3 is 16 amino acids. Trimming took off 4 bases at V and 3 bases at J, with 19 bases between the two ends. Germline CDR1 and CDR2: SGHDN and FVKESK. These records were also assigned to another study, of T cells expressing NK-cell markers. That paper states: Scientists made TCR beta cDNA using 5'RACE template switching with UMIs. The TCR beta repertoires were obtained from sorted CD3+CD56+NKG2C+, CD3+CD56+NKG2C- and CD3+CD56-NKG2C+ T cells.

Sequenced material: CD4+ T cells sorted from PBMCs, taken approximately 12 days after vaccination. The clonotype was recovered from a man aged 50-60 years who received an inactivated influenza vaccine. This sequence joins TRBV14 and TRBJ2-7; D assignment may be TRBD1 or TRBD2 (5 bases each). CDR3 sequence (DNA): TGTGCCAGCAGCCCCCTCGGGACGGTCAAACTCTACGAGCAGTACTTC. It encodes CASSPLGTVKLYEQYF.